The rows below give T cell receptor beta chains drawn from one sample of a study of blood T cell repertoires in COVID-19. Profiled with immunoSEQ multiplex PCR; TCRdb holds only in-frame clones, not every one. The sample lists about 75,000 clones; approximately 90% were seen once. The sample taken for sequencing was peripheral blood. These receptors all stem from a woman between 45 and 65 years old with acute or convalescent COVID-19. CDR3s include the opening cysteine and the closing phenylalanine or tryptophan. The D gene is left open where the match is weak. Not every row has a clone size; where given, it reads once, few, many or a size class.

d_call | j_call | cdr3_length | v_call | clone_size | cdr3_aa | cdr3_nt
- | TRBJ1-1 | 16 | TRBV6-6 | - | CASSYPHRGTNTEAFF | TGTGCCAGCAGTTACCCCCACCGAGGGACTAACACTGAAGCTTTCTTT
TRBD1 | TRBJ2-2 | 18 | TRBV19 | - | CASSTTIGQGANTGELFF | TGTGCCAGTAGTACCACAATAGGACAGGGGGCGAACACCGGGGAGCTGTTTTTT
TRBD1 | TRBJ1-2 | 14 | TRBV30 | - | CAWSRQGRFYGYTF | TGTGCCTGGTCCCGACAGGGGAGATTCTATGGCTACACCTTC
TRBD2 | TRBJ2-1 | 16 | TRBV7-9 | once | CASSPVASGIVNEQFF | TGTGCCAGCAGCCCCGTGGCTAGCGGGATCGTAAATGAGCAGTTCTTC
- | TRBJ1-5 | 13 | TRBV28 | - | CASSLSGVQPQHF | TGTGCCAGCAGTTTATCGGGGGTACAGCCCCAGCATTTT
TRBD1 | TRBJ2-7 | 15 | TRBV4-1 | - | CASSQPGQGAHEQYF | TGCGCCAGCAGCCAACCGGGACAGGGGGCTCACGAGCAGTACTTC
TRBD1 | TRBJ1-1 | 13 | TRBV6-5 | - | CATWDRGNTEAFF | TGTGCCACCTGGGACAGGGGGAACACTGAAGCTTTCTTT
- | TRBJ2-7 | 13 | TRBV2 | - | CASRTGQFYEQYF | TGTGCCAGCAGAACAGGACAGTTCTACGAGCAGTACTTC
TRBD2 | TRBJ2-7 | 14 | TRBV27 | - | CASSRERGVYEQYF | TGTGCCAGCAGTCGGGAGCGGGGGGTTTACGAGCAGTACTTC
TRBD1 | TRBJ1-4 | 15 | TRBV18 | - | CASSRTGQGAEKLFF | TGTGCCAGCTCACGGACCGGACAGGGCGCCGAAAAACTGTTTTTT
TRBD1 | TRBJ2-2 | 17 | TRBV6-1 | - | CASSEVEGAVDTGELFF | TGTGCCAGCAGTGAAGTCGAGGGGGCGGTCGACACCGGGGAGCTGTTTTTT
- | TRBJ1-4 | 14 | TRBV10-2 | once | CASSESRGREKLFF | TGCGCCAGCAGTGAGTCCCGAGGGCGAGAAAAACTGTTTTTT
TRBD1 | TRBJ2-2 | 18 | TRBV4-1 | - | CASSPGTGGYNEHRGAVF | TGCGCCAGCAGCCCCGGAACAGGGGGCTATAACGAACACCGGGGAGCTGTTTTT
TRBD2 | TRBJ2-7 | 14 | TRBV7-9 | - | CASATLAAIYEQYF | TGTGCCAGCGCTACACTAGCGGCAATTTACGAGCAGTACTTC
- | TRBJ1-2 | 17 | TRBV6-1 | few | CASSEAPGGRDNYGYTF | TGTGCCAGCAGTGAAGCCCCGGGAGGCAGGGATAACTATGGCTACACCTTC
TRBD1 | TRBJ1-1 | 16 | TRBV5-1 | - | CASSLDRGRLDTEAFF | TGCGCCAGCAGCTTGGACAGGGGGCGTCTTGACACTGAAGCTTTCTTT
- | TRBJ1-4 | 14 | TRBV25-1 | - | CASSASPSNEKLFF | TGTGCCAGCAGTGCATCGCCCAGTAATGAAAAACTGTTTTTT
- | TRBJ1-1 | 13 | TRBV5-6 | - | CASSLWSEVEAFF | TGTGCCAGCAGTCTCTGGTCGGAGGTTGAAGCTTTCTTT
TRBD1 | TRBJ2-7 | 14 | TRBV15 | - | CATSRYGQAYEQYF | TGTGCCACCAGCAGGTACGGACAGGCCTACGAGCAGTACTTC
- | TRBJ1-3 | 15 | TRBV10-3 | - | CAIKEAGSSGNTIYF | TGTGCCATCAAGGAAGCGGGAAGCTCTGGAAACACCATATATTTT
TRBD1 | TRBJ1-5 | 20 | TRBV4-1 | - | CASSQEWGQGSSPRIWPQHF | TGCGCCAGCAGCCAAGAGTGGGGACAGGGGTCTTCCCCCCGAATTTGGCCCCAGCATTTT
TRBD1 | TRBJ1-3 | 13 | TRBV29-1 | once | CSVAGQGGNTIYF | TGCAGCGTGGCGGGACAGGGTGGAAACACCATATATTTT
- | TRBJ1-2 | 14 | TRBV2 | few | CASSVGGVDYGYTF | TGTGCCAGCAGCGTCGGCGGGGTTGACTATGGCTACACCTTC
TRBD1 | TRBJ2-6 | 15 | TRBV6-5 | - | CATYNRGAGANVLTF | TGTGCCACCTATAACAGGGGCGCTGGGGCCAACGTCCTGACTTTC
- | TRBJ1-1 | 14 | TRBV7-9 | once | CASSLEAPNTEAFF | TGTGCCAGCAGCTTAGAAGCACCGAACACTGAAGCTTTCTTT
- | TRBJ2-3 | 18 | TRBV5-1 | - | CASSQGLSLTLLTDTQYF | TGCGCCAGCAGCCAGGGACTCTCCCTGACGCTACTCACAGATACGCAGTATTTT
- | TRBJ1-2 | 14 | TRBV6-5 | - | CASSYSREGYGYTF | TGTGCCAGCAGTTACTCTAGGGAGGGGTATGGCTACACCTTC
- | TRBJ1-1 | 11 | TRBV5-6 | - | CASSLGQRAFF | TGTGCCAGCAGCTTAGGACAGCGGGCTTTCTTT
- | TRBJ2-2 | 16 | TRBV4-3 | - | CASSQEWGSYTGELFF | TGCGCCAGCAGCCAAGAATGGGGCAGCTACACCGGGGAGCTGTTTTTT
- | TRBJ2-2 | 17 | TRBV15 | - | CATNTLQPGQNTGELFF | TGTGCCACCAATACACTACAACCGGGACAGAACACCGGGGAGCTGTTTTTT
TRBD2 | TRBJ2-7 | 14 | TRBV5-5 | - | CASSLLAGPYEQYF | TGTGCCAGCAGCTTATTAGCGGGTCCATACGAGCAGTACTTC
- | TRBJ2-5 | 15 | TRBV5-4 | - | CASSLERSNQETQYF | TGTGCCAGCAGCTTGGAGCGTTCGAACCAAGAGACCCAGTACTTC
TRBD2 | TRBJ2-7 | 14 | TRBV7-9 | - | CASSLGTSPTEQYF | TGTGCCAGCAGCTTAGGGACTAGTCCTACCGAGCAGTACTTC
- | TRBJ1-2 | 14 | TRBV7-9 | medium-sized | CASSLEVGVYGYTF | TGTGCCAGCAGCTTAGAGGTCGGGGTCTATGGCTACACCTTC
- | TRBJ1-1 | 13 | TRBV7-2 | many | CASSSDSNTEAFF | TGTGCCAGCAGCTCAGACAGTAACACTGAAGCTTTCTTT
- | TRBJ2-1 | 13 | TRBV12-3/TRBV12-4 | - | CASSLGQGYEQFF | TGTGCCAGCAGTTTAGGGCAGGGGTATGAGCAGTTCTTC
- | TRBJ2-7 | 13 | TRBV7-9 | - | CASSQAPSYEQYF | TGTGCCAGCAGCCAAGCTCCCTCCTACGAGCAGTACTTC
- | TRBJ1-1 | 14 | TRBV7-2 | - | CASSLLELNTEAFF | TGTGCCAGCAGCTTATTAGAGCTGAACACTGAAGCTTTCTTT
- | TRBJ2-6 | 16 | TRBV3-1/TRBV3-2 | - | CASSIRRSSGANVLTF | TGTGCCAGCAGCATCCGTCGGAGCTCTGGGGCCAACGTCCTGACTTTC
TRBD2 | TRBJ2-1 | 18 | TRBV27 | - | CASSPGISGGPTYNEQFF | TGTGCCAGCAGTCCCGGTATTAGCGGGGGGCCAACCTACAATGAGCAGTTCTTC
TRBD1 | TRBJ1-2 | 17 | TRBV3-1/TRBV3-2 | - | CASSQDRGWTGDYGYTF | TGTGCCAGCAGCCAAGATCGAGGGTGGACAGGGGACTATGGCTACACCTTC
- | TRBJ1-1 | 12 | TRBV10-3 | - | CAIGALNTEAFF | TGTGCCATCGGGGCATTGAACACTGAAGCTTTCTTT
TRBD2 | TRBJ2-4 | 16 | TRBV9 | - | CASGRTSGSSKNIQYF | TGTGCCAGCGGAAGAACTAGCGGGAGTTCCAAAAACATTCAGTACTTC
- | TRBJ1-6 | 13 | TRBV28 | - | CASSLTRVSPLHF | TGTGCCAGCAGTTTAACGAGGGTCTCACCCCTCCACTTT
TRBD1 | TRBJ2-7 | 14 | TRBV6-5 | - | CASSQQGFSYEQYF | TGTGCCAGCAGTCAACAGGGGTTCTCCTACGAGCAGTACTTC
- | TRBJ2-7 | 14 | TRBV7-2 | - | CASSRDPPAYEQYF | TGTGCCAGCAGCCGGGATCCCCCCGCTTACGAGCAGTACTTC
TRBD1 | TRBJ2-7 | 15 | TRBV18 | - | CASSPTTGVVYEQYF | TGTGCCAGCTCACCAACGACAGGGGTCGTCTACGAGCAGTACTTC
TRBD1 | TRBJ2-1 | 13 | TRBV18 | - | CASSPSGQGKQFF | TGTGCCAGCTCCCCCTCGGGACAGGGAAAGCAGTTCTTC
TRBD1 | TRBJ1-6 | 15 | TRBV19 | - | CASSITGQGHSPLHF | TGTGCCAGTAGTATAACGGGACAGGGGCATTCACCCCTCCACTTT
TRBD1 | TRBJ1-6 | 20 | TRBV23-1 | - | CASSPQGQGGVGSYNSPLHF | TGCGCCAGCAGTCCCCAGGGGCAGGGGGGCGTCGGATCCTATAATTCACCCCTCCACTTT
- | TRBJ1-6 | 15 | TRBV4-3 | - | CASSQGGTTHSPLHF | TGCGCCAGCAGCCAAGGGGGGACAACTCATTCACCCCTCCACTTT
- | TRBJ1-5 | 18 | TRBV12-5 | - | CASGLVPLSQGKNQPQHF | TGTGCTAGTGGTTTGGTACCTTTGTCTCAGGGGAAAAATCAGCCCCAGCATTTT
TRBD1 | TRBJ2-7 | 15 | TRBV13 | - | CASSPPGQGGYEQYF | TGTGCCAGCAGCCCACCGGGACAGGGGGGCTACGAGCAGTACTTC
- | TRBJ1-6 | 12 | TRBV29-1 | - | CSARDTNSPLHF | TGCAGCGCCCGGGACACCAATTCACCCCTCCACTTT
- | TRBJ1-5 | 15 | TRBV5-1 | - | CASSWQGLGGQPQHF | TGCGCCAGCAGCTGGCAGGGACTTGGGGGTCAGCCCCAGCATTTT